A single sample is the source of the 13 T cell receptor beta chains below, sequenced in a study of identical twins. TCRdb redid the calling of the 5' RACE reads with MiXCR, one entry per CDR3 protein. The data show about 530,000 distinct CDR3 sequences, roughly 15% seen once. This sample also belongs to another study, concerning yellow fever vaccine responses in identical twins.

The sample consisted of CD4+ T cells sorted from blood. Receptor source: a woman aged 18-30 years in good health.

The gene calls are TRBV20-1 and TRBJ2-3, with 11 bases aligning to TRBD2. V dropped 2 bases and J dropped 0; count of bases not matched to a gene: 7. There are 17 residues in the CDR3. Germline CDR1 DFQATT, CDR2 SNEGSKA (reference sequence). The CDR3 protein is CSARTSGRLFSTDTQYF. The CDR3 bases are TGCAGTGCTAGAACTAGCGGGAGACTTTTTAGCACAGATACGCAGTATTTT.

In its sample, this clonotype was seen many times. The V and J genes are TRBV2 and TRBJ2-1; 9 nucleotides match TRBD2. J lost 5 bases, V lost 5 bases, and 7 bases had no gene match. The CDR3 length is 15 residues. Germline V gene sequence: CDR1 SNHLY, CDR2 FYNNEI. DNA for the CDR3: TGTGCCAGCAGTCCCAGCGGGGGGAACAACAATGAGCAGTTCTTC. This encodes CASSPSGGNNNEQFF.

This clonotype appeared a few times. The V gene is TRBV20-1, the J gene TRBJ2-5, with 8 bases lining up with TRBD2. The CDR3 is 16 residues long. Germline V lookup: CDR1 DFQATT, CDR2 SNEGSKA (reference sequence). The V and J ends lost 3 bases and 2 bases, in that order; junction bases with no gene match: 11. The chain's CDR3 is CSASPGGAGSQETQYF. DNA of the CDR3: TGCAGTGCTAGCCCCGGGGGGGCCGGAAGTCAAGAGACCCAGTACTTC.

The rearrangement links TRBV11-2 to TRBJ2-2; 9 bases are a match to TRBD1. The CDR3 spans 18 residues. The junction had 8 bases not matched to a gene; V was cut back by 3 bases and J by 0 bases. CDR1 SGHAT and CDR2 FQNNGV come from the germline V gene. The CDR3 DNA reads as TGTGCCAGCAGCTTGGACAGGGGTTCTTACACGAACACCGGGGAGCTGTTTTTT. Its translation is CASSLDRGSYTNTGELFF.

The CDR3 loop is CASSSMGGGELFF. The CDR3 DNA follows: TGCGCCAGCAGCTCGATGGGTGGCGGGGAGCTGTTTTTT. This rearrangement joins TRBV5-1 to TRBJ2-2; D gene ambiguous. Deletions cut 3 bases from V and 7 bases from J, with 10 bases between. Germline V gene lookup returns CDR1 SGHRS and CDR2 YFSETQ. CDR3 length: 13 amino acids.

The V call is TRBV5-1, the J call TRBJ2-2; D remains ambiguous. V was clipped by 3 bases and J by 7 bases, with 7 bases between them. Germline V gene lookup returns CDR1 SGHRS and CDR2 YFSETQ. CDR3 length: 12 residues. CDR3 in amino acids: CASSSTGGELFF. In nucleotides, the CDR3 is TGCGCCAGCAGCTCGACCGGCGGGGAGCTGTTTTTT.

This chain joins TRBV28 and TRBJ1-2; tentatively, D is TRBD1 (5 bases). This CDR3 comprises 14 residues. The V gene's germline CDR1 is MDHEN and CDR2 SYDVKM. V lost 4 bases to trimming and J lost 0 bases, with 9 bases between them. The CDR3 DNA is TGTGCCAGCAGTTGGGGCAGGACTAACTATGGCTACACCTTC. Translated, it gives CASSWGRTNYGYTF.

This clonotype was seen a handful of times. The chain uses TRBV20-1 and TRBJ2-1; 12 positions agree with TRBD2. The V gene end was trimmed by 0 bases and the J gene end by 8 bases; junction bases not matched to a gene: 11. The CDR3 extends over 17 amino acids. CDR1 is DFQATT, CDR2 SNEGSKA, per germline (reference sequence). The CDR3, as DNA: TGCAGTGCTAGAGATCATCCCCGGACTAGCGGGACCTATGAGCAGTTCTTC. Translation gives CSARDHPRTSGTYEQFF.

In this sample, this clonotype turned up a few times. The V gene is TRBV12-3 or TRBV12-4, the J gene TRBJ2-5; maybe TRBD2 (7 bases). Trimming shortened V by 6 bases and J by 4 bases, and 12 bases separated the two germline ends. This CDR3 comprises 13 residues. Written as DNA, the CDR3 is TGTGCCAGCAGCCGGGGGGCCCCAGAGACCCAGTACTTC. This sequence encodes CASSRGAPETQYF.

This clonotype was counted at least ten times. The chain carries TRBV7-6 and TRBJ2-3; D is unclear. The germline V gene has CDR1 SGHVS and CDR2 FNYEAQ. The V end lost 1 base, the J end lost 6 bases, and 5 bases lay between the germline ends. CDR3 length equals 12 residues. The CDR3: CASSLVQDTQYF. In DNA form, the CDR3 reads TGTGCCAGCAGCTTAGTGCAGGATACGCAGTATTTT.

The CDR3 here is CASSLQGASTNEKLFF. The CDR3, as DNA: TGCGCCAGCAGCTTACAGGGGGCGAGCACTAATGAAAAACTGTTTTTT. The chain combines TRBV5-1 with TRBJ1-4; 9 nucleotides match TRBD1. V was pared by 2 bases and J by 2 bases, with 4 bases of the junction left unmatched. The CDR3 is 16 residues long. Per the germline V gene, CDR1 is SGHRS and CDR2 is YFSETQ.

This chain joins TRBV5-1 and TRBJ1-1; perhaps TRBD1 as D (6 bases). Germline V gives CDR1 SGHRS, CDR2 YFSETQ. CDR3 length equals 15 residues. Trimming took 0 bases from V and 3 from J, leaving 12 bases between them. In DNA form, the CDR3 reads TGCGCCAGCAGCTTGGGGCAACAGGGCTACACTGAAGCTTTCTTT. It yields the protein CASSLGQQGYTEAFF.

This clonotype has a handful of counts. V and J are TRBV20-1 and TRBJ2-7; 7 nucleotides agree with TRBD1. After removal of 6 bases from V and 5 bases from J, the junction contained 7 bases not matched to a gene. This CDR3 is 12 amino acids long. CDR1 DFQATT and CDR2 SNEGSKA come from the germline V gene (reference sequence). For the CDR3, the DNA is TGCAGTGCCCCGGACAGGTTTGACGAGCAGTACTTC. Translating it yields CSAPDRFDEQYF.